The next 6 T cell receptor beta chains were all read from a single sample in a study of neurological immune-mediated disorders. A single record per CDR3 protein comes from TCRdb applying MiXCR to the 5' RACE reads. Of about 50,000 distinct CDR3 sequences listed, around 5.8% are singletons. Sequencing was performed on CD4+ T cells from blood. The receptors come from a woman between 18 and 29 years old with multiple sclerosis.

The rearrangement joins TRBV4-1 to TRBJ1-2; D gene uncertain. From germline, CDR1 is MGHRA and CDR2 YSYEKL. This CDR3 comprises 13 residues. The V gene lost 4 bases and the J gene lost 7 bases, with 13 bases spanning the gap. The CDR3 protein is CASSRGSDGGYTF. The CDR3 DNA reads TGCGCCAGCAGCCGGGGTTCCGACGGTGGCTACACCTTC.

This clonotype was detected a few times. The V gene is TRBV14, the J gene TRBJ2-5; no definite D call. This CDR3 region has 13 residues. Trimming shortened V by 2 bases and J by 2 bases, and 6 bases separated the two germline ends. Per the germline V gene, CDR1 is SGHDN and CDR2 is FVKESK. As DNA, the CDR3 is TGTGCCAGCAGCCAAATGGGGCAAGAGACCCAGTACTTC. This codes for CASSQMGQETQYF.

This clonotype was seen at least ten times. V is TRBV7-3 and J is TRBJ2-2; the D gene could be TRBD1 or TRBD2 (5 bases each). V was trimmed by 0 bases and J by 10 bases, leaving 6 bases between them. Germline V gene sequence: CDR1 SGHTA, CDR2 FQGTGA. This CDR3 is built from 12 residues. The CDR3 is CASSLTGTELFF. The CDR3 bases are TGTGCCAGCAGCTTAACGGGGACGGAGCTGTTTTTT.

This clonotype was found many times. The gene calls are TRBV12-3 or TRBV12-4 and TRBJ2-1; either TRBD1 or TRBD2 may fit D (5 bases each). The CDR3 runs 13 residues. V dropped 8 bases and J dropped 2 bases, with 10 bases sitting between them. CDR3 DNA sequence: TGTGCCAGCGGGACCTCGGCCTACAATGAGCAGTTCTTC. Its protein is CASGTSAYNEQFF.

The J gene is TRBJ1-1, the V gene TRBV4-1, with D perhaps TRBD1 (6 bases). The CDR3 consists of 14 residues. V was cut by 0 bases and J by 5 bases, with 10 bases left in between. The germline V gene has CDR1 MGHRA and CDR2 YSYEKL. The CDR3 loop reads CASSQDTGFTEAFF. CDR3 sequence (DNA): TGCGCCAGCAGCCAAGATACAGGGTTTACTGAAGCTTTCTTT.

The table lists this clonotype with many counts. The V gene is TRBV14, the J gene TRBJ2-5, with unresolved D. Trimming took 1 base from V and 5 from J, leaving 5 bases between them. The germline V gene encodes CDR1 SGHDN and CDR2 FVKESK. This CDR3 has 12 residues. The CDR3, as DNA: TGTGCCAGCAGCCAAGCTTGGGAGACCCAGTACTTC. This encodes CASSQAWETQYF.